Detailed here is one TCR beta chain. The data were taken from a study of regulatory T cells in long-lasting Graves disease. The time point: persistent/refractory GD, antithyroid drugs over 5 years with positive TRAb. RNA from PBMCs was the source of the TCR library. Germline values: CDR1 SGHAT, CDR2 FQNNGV. V lost 3 bases to trimming and J lost 6 bases, with 12 bases between them. The CDR3 spans 14 residues. Assembly of TCR beta libraries relied on iRepertoire HTBI primers together with Arm-PCR of CDR3 regions. TCRdb called the multiplex PCR reads again in MiXCR, with one record for every CDR3 protein. The sample shows roughly 470,000 distinct CDR3 sequences, less than 25% of them seen only once.

The source of this sequence is a female donor with Graves disease. The chain is built from TRBV11-2 and TRBJ2-1; D unresolved. The sample in question was peripheral blood mononuclear cells (PBMCs), obtained when the disease was refractory, from a patient treated with antithyroid drugs. CDR3 sequence: CASSFPSSLNEQFF. The DNA of the CDR3 is TGTGCCAGCAGCTTTCCTAGTTCTCTCAATGAGCAGTTCTTC.